These 15 T cell receptor beta chains came from one sample sequenced in a study of shared clonotypes between healthy human individuals. Produced via immunoSEQ multiplex PCR; TCRdb's table is partial and in-frame only. The data show more than 2 million clones, 93% seen once. As defined, naive CD8 cells were CD45RO-negative and positively selected for CCR7, with terminally differentiated effector memory CD45RA+ cells excluded. The sequenced sample consisted of naive CD8+ T cells from PBMCs. The source is a man between 18 and 29 years old in good health. Some clones in this sample may be carry-over from other donors' samples.

The chain recombines TRBV9 with TRBJ2-1; 7 bases fit TRBD1. V lost 2 bases, J lost 8 bases, and 7 bases stayed unmatched. The CDR3 consists of 14 residues. Germline values: CDR1 SGDLS, CDR2 YYNGEE. The CDR3 DNA follows: TGTGCCAGCAGCGTCCACGGGACAGCGGATGAGCAGTTCTTC. It specifies CASSVHGTADEQFF.

V usage is TRBV30 and J usage is TRBJ2-7, with 9 positions matching TRBD1. Per germline, CDR1 GTSNPN and CDR2 SVGIG (reference sequence). The CDR3 has 13 residues. The V segment lost 4 bases and the J segment 3 bases; nucleotides outside the gene matches: 4. The CDR3 loop reads CAWNSGQGYEQYF. Here the CDR3 DNA reads TGTGCCTGGAATTCGGGACAGGGCTACGAGCAGTACTTC.

The chain recombines TRBV6-5 with TRBJ1-1; the D is unclear. Looked up from germline, CDR1 is MNHEY and CDR2 is SVGAGI. The CDR3 spans 14 residues. Trimming shortened V by 5 bases and J by 3 bases, and 13 bases separated the two germline ends. CDR3 sequence reads: CASSQNEWDTEAFF. CDR3 DNA: TGTGCCAGCAGTCAAAACGAGTGGGACACTGAAGCTTTCTTT.

The chain has TRBV28 and TRBJ2-7; 8 nucleotides align to TRBD2. J gave up 1 base and V 5 bases, and 4 bases lay outside the gene matches. There are 14 residues in the CDR3. Germline assignment: CDR1 MDHEN and CDR2 SYDVKM. The CDR3 is CASSLLAASYEQYF. The CDR3, as DNA: TGTGCCAGCAGTCTACTAGCGGCTTCCTACGAGCAGTACTTC.

V and J are TRBV29-1 and TRBJ2-1, with 7 bases that match TRBD2. The junction had 8 bases not matched to a gene; V was cut back by 4 bases and J by 2 bases. CDR1 and CDR2 (germline): SQVTM, ANQGSEA. CDR3 size: 15 residues. This chain's CDR3 is CSVGRASGTYNEQFF. The CDR3 bases are TGCAGCGTTGGTCGGGCCAGCGGGACCTACAATGAGCAGTTCTTC.

V is TRBV27 and J is TRBJ1-5; D is possibly TRBD1 (6 bases). This CDR3 has 13 residues. The V end lost 4 bases, the J end lost 9 bases, and 13 bases lay between the germline ends. Germline V gene sequence: CDR1 MNHEY, CDR2 SMNVEV (reference sequence). The CDR3 DNA reads as TGTGCCAGCAGTTCCGCAGGGGACTGGCCCCAGCATTTT. Protein product: CASSSAGDWPQHF.

The chain recombines TRBV7-9 with TRBJ1-4, with a tentative D call TRBD1 (5 bases). The CDR3 sequence is 14 residues long. Germline V gene sequence: CDR1 SEHNR, CDR2 FQNEAQ (reference sequence). The V gene lost 3 bases and the J gene lost 6 bases, with 11 bases spanning the gap. CDR3 protein: CASSLPQGDEKLFF. CDR3 bases: TGTGCCAGCAGCTTGCCCCAGGGAGATGAAAAACTGTTTTTT.

The J gene is TRBJ1-2, the V gene TRBV27; 9 bases are shared with TRBD1. CDR1 and CDR2 (germline): MNHEY, SMNVEV (reference sequence). The CDR3 length is 16 residues. The trim removed 4 bases at V and 6 bases at J, leaving 12 bases unmatched. CDR3 loop: CASSSKDRGFFNGYTF. The CDR3 region has the DNA TGTGCCAGCAGTTCGAAGGACAGGGGTTTCTTCAATGGCTACACCTTC.

This chain uses TRBV28 with TRBJ2-3; D is unresolved. Germline V gives CDR1 MDHEN, CDR2 SYDVKM. The V and J ends lost 1 base and 11 bases respectively, with 7 bases between them. CDR3 length: 11 residues. The CDR3: CASSLSWRQYF. The CDR3, as DNA: TGTGCCAGCAGTTTATCGTGGAGGCAGTATTTT.

V gene TRBV7-3 combines with J gene TRBJ2-3, with 9 bases fitting TRBD2. This CDR3 comprises 17 residues. From germline, CDR1 is SGHTA and CDR2 FQGTGA. Unmatched junction bases numbered 12, after V lost 6 bases and J lost 2 bases. CDR3 nucleotide sequence: TGTGCCAGCAGTTCCGCGGGAGGGAGGGTGTCCACAGATACGCAGTATTTT. Translating gives CASSSAGGRVSTDTQYF.

The chain joins TRBV19 to TRBJ2-3; the match to TRBD1 covers 12 bases. This CDR3 has 19 residues. In germline, CDR1 is LNHDA, CDR2 SQIVND (reference sequence). Trimming at V came to 0 bases and at J to 1 base, leaving 8 bases not matched to a gene. The CDR3 nucleotides read TGTGCCAGTAGTATAGACCCCCGGGACAGGGGGCCGCGCACAGATACGCAGTATTTT. Translated, it gives CASSIDPRDRGPRTDTQYF.

This clone came up a few times. Additional DNA sequences in this sample encode the identical CDR3. As DNA, the CDR3 is TGTGCCAGCAGCTCGGGGACAGGGAACTACGAGCAGTACTTC. It specifies CASSSGTGNYEQYF. The chain joins TRBV7-9 to TRBJ2-7; 9 bases align to TRBD1. Germline CDR1 and CDR2: SEHNR and FQNEAQ (reference sequence). V lost 4 bases, J lost 3 bases, and 4 bases stayed unmatched. The CDR3 runs to 14 residues.

The genes are TRBV16 and TRBJ2-1, with 13 nucleotides matching TRBD2. This CDR3 is 18 amino acids long. Germline V gene sequence: CDR1 KGHSY, CDR2 FQNENV. Trimming removed 8 bases from V and 0 bases from J; junction bases left unmatched: 10. The CDR3 sequence: CASRGGLAGDSSYNEQFF. In DNA form, the CDR3 reads TGTGCCAGCCGAGGAGGACTAGCGGGAGATAGCTCCTACAATGAGCAGTTCTTC.

CDR3 DNA: TGTGCCAGCAGTTTGGTGGGGGCGAAAGAGACCCAGTACTTC. Amino acids: CASSLVGAKETQYF. V gene TRBV27 combines with J gene TRBJ2-5; tentative D call: TRBD1 (6 bases). V was pared by 3 bases and J by 3 bases, with 11 bases between. This CDR3 region has 14 residues. Looked up from germline, CDR1 is MNHEY and CDR2 is SMNVEV (reference sequence).

The chain combines TRBV28 with TRBJ2-3; no definite D call. The germline gives CDR1 MDHEN, CDR2 SYDVKM. V was trimmed by 6 bases and J by 1 base, leaving 11 bases between them. CDR3 length equals 14 residues. The CDR3 region is CASSPPGGTDTQYF. As DNA, the CDR3 is TGTGCCAGCAGCCCCCCCGGAGGCACAGATACGCAGTATTTT.